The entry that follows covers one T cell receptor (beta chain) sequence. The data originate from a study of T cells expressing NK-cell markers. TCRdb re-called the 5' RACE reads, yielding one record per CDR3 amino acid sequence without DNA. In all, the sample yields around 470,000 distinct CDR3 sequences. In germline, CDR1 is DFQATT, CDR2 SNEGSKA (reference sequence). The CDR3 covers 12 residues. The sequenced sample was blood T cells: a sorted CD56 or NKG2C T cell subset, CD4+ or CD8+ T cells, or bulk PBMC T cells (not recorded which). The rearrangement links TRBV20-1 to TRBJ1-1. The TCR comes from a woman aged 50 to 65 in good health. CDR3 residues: CSARTQGEGAFF.